This TCR beta chain was found in a study of CD8+CD57+ T cells in acquired aplastic anemia. In the study overall: The average for DNA from sorted CD4+ and CD8+ cells was 3.2 ug.

Turning to this clonotype: Antigen: not known.

Study conclusions and caveats: Comparison of patients with controls identified 25 to 30 shared CD8+ CDR3 sequences. Levels of CD8+ Simpson's diversity were not significantly distinct in patients versus controls.

Genomic DNA provided the template from which TCR beta VDJ and CDR3 profiles were obtained. MiXCR, applied by TCRdb to the reads, yields one record per CDR3 protein. The data hold more than 250,000 distinct CDR3 sequences, with around three fifths observed a single time. The sample consisted of sorted CD4+, CD8+, or CD8+CD57+ T cells (not recorded which) from PBMCs. The sequence was obtained from a human donor with severe aplastic anemia or a healthy control (not recorded which).

This chain's CDR3 is CASSVDGGSGELFF. CDR3 coding DNA: TGTGCCAGCAGCGTAGACGGGGGAAGCGGGGAGCTGTTTTTT. This rearrangement joins TRBV9 to TRBJ2-2; maybe TRBD2 (6 bases). Germline assignment: CDR1 SGDLS and CDR2 YYNGEE. The CDR3 runs to 14 residues. With 0 bases removed from V and 7 bases from J, the gap between germline ends came to 10 bases.